Presented here are 17 T cell receptor beta chains from one specimen sequenced in a study of blood T cells in healthy people across ages. Alongside a J-beta primer mix, a sample-barcoded 5' primer served in a second PCR lasting roughly 6 to 12 cycles. Each CDR3 protein is one row after TCRdb ran MiXCR on the 5' RACE reads. The table has some 730,000 distinct CDR3 sequences, about 20% seen once. Sequences were obtained from blood. These receptors all stem from a man in his sixties or seventies in good health.

This clonotype was found a few times. The chain uses TRBV2 and TRBJ2-7, with D perhaps matching TRBD1 or TRBD2 (5 bases each). This CDR3 has 17 amino acids. CDR1 SNHLY and CDR2 FYNNEI come from the germline V gene. The germline V and J ends were trimmed by 2 bases and 2 bases, with 19 bases remaining between them. For the CDR3, the DNA is TGTGCCAGCAGTGAATTTAGTACGCCCGGGACGACCTACGAGCAGTACTTC. Its protein product is CASSEFSTPGTTYEQYF.

V and J are TRBV12-3 or TRBV12-4 and TRBJ2-3, with D perhaps matching TRBD1 or TRBD2 (6 bases each). Trimming took 3 bases from V and 2 from J, leaving 12 bases between them. The CDR3 sequence is 15 residues long. CDR3 residues: CASSFIGGPTDTQYF. The CDR3 DNA sequence: TGTGCCAGCAGTTTCATCGGGGGCCCCACAGATACGCAGTATTTT.

This clonotype was seen more than once but under ten times. The gene calls are TRBV6-1 and TRBJ1-2; D is possibly TRBD1 (5 bases). Trimming left V 8 bases short and J 9 bases short, with 16 bases between. CDR1 and CDR2 (germline): MNHNS, SASEGT. The CDR3 totals 12 residues. As DNA, the CDR3 is TGTGCCAGCTGGGGGGGGAGTAATCGCTACACCTTC. Its translation: CASWGGSNRYTF.

The V call is TRBV27, the J call TRBJ2-7; D may be TRBD2 (6 bases). V lost 6 bases and J lost 2, with 20 bases in between. The CDR3 is 16 amino acids. Germline loops: CDR1 MNHEY, CDR2 SMNVEV (reference sequence). The CDR3 loop is CASSTPGGTVPYEQYV. In nucleotides, the CDR3 is TGTGCCAGCAGCACCCCAGGAGGGACTGTTCCCTACGAGCAGTACGTC.

This clonotype was detected only a few times. In nucleotides, the CDR3 is TGTGCCAGCAGACCGACAGGAAATAACCTTAATGAAAAACTGTTTTTT. It specifies CASRPTGNNLNEKLFF. The genes are TRBV7-6 and TRBJ1-4; a possible D gene is TRBD1 (6 bases). With 6 bases removed from V and 4 bases from J, the gap between germline ends came to 18 bases. This CDR3 is built from 16 residues. In germline, CDR1 is SGHVS, CDR2 FNYEAQ.

This clonotype was counted between two and nine times. V gene TRBV5-6 combines with J gene TRBJ2-7, with 7 bases lining up with TRBD1. CDR3 size: 14 residues. Germline trimming cut 1 base from V and 2 bases from J; bases unmatched to any gene: 3. CDR1 and CDR2 (germline): SGHDT, YYEEEE. Written as DNA, the CDR3 is TGTGCCAGCAGCTTGACAGGGGACCCCTACGAGCAGTACGTC. Translation gives CASSLTGDPYEQYV.

The chain carries TRBV15 and TRBJ1-2, with TRBD1 matching 7 bases. There are 15 residues in the CDR3. V trimming: 0 bases; J trimming: 3 bases; junction bases outside the gene matches: 4. Germline CDR1 LNHNV, CDR2 YYDKDF (reference sequence). CDR3 amino acids: CATSRDDRAYYGYTF. The CDR3 DNA reads TGTGCCACCAGCAGAGACGACAGGGCTTACTATGGCTACACCTTC.

This rearrangement joins TRBV6-1 to TRBJ2-5; 7 bases agree with TRBD1. Germline CDR1 is MNHNS and CDR2 is SASEGT. The CDR3 loop spans 15 amino acids. With 5 bases clipped from V and 7 bases from J, the junction kept 13 bases outside the gene matches. CDR3 protein: CASSPGQRTGWTQYF. In DNA, the CDR3 is TGTGCCAGCAGTCCGGGACAGCGAACGGGTTGGACCCAGTACTTC.

This chain joins TRBV6-5 and TRBJ2-7; D unclear. Germline V gene sequence: CDR1 MNHEY, CDR2 SVGAGI. The CDR3 extends over 15 amino acids. The ends were cut back, 5 bases at V and 2 bases at J, with 16 bases in the middle. For the CDR3, the DNA is TGTGCCAGCAGTAAAACACGGAATCGCCCCTACGAGCAGTACTTC. The encoded protein is CASSKTRNRPYEQYF.

This clonotype was seen a few times. The chain employs TRBV20-1 and TRBJ2-5, with D possibly TRBD1 on 5 matching bases. This CDR3 has 14 amino acids. Trimming took 3 bases from V and 2 from J, leaving 13 bases between them. Germline values: CDR1 DFQATT, CDR2 SNEGSKA (reference sequence). This CDR3 reads CSARTRRQQETQYF. The DNA for the CDR3 is TGCAGTGCTAGGACACGGCGACAGCAAGAGACCCAGTACTTC.

This clonotype has only a few counts. V gene TRBV12-3 or TRBV12-4 combines with J gene TRBJ2-5; TRBD1 matches at 7 bases. The last part of the DNA fits TRBJ2-7 better; the J call may be wrong. The CDR3 runs to 14 residues. The CDR3 DNA reads as TGTGCCAGCAGTCCCAGGGGGTGGTCCTACGAGCAGTACTTC. This translates into CASSPRGWSYEQYF.

The chain employs TRBV15 and TRBJ2-1; 8 bases are a match to TRBD2. V shed 1 base, J shed 7 bases, and the junction held 12 bases outside the gene matches. Germline values: CDR1 LNHNV, CDR2 YYDKDF (reference sequence). The CDR3 has 17 amino acids. The CDR3 bases are TGTGCCACCAGCAGAGCGGGGTGGGGACTAGGTATGAATGAGCAGTTCTTC. This encodes CATSRAGWGLGMNEQFF.

The count of this clonotype is one. V usage is TRBV7-8 and J usage is TRBJ2-5, with unresolved D. CDR1 is SGHVS, CDR2 FQNEAQ, per germline. The CDR3 has 15 amino acids. V gave up 2 bases and J gave up 0 bases, with 10 bases separating them. The CDR3 region has the DNA TGTGCCAGCAGCTTAAGGGCTGGCGACCAAGAGACCCAGTACTTC. As protein: CASSLRAGDQETQYF.

There are a few counts of this clonotype. The rearrangement uses TRBV6-5 and TRBJ2-2, with TRBD1 identical over 11 bases. V shed 4 bases, J shed 11 bases, and the junction held 15 bases outside the gene matches. This CDR3 contains 17 residues. Germline lookup yields CDR1 MNHEY and CDR2 SVGAGI. The DNA of the CDR3 is TGTGCCAGCAGTTTCGGACAGGGGGCTATAACGCACGGCGAGCTGTTTTTT. As protein: CASSFGQGAITHGELFF.

The chain couples TRBV12-3 or TRBV12-4 to TRBJ1-2; weak D call: TRBD1 (6 bases). The CDR3 covers 14 residues. V was shortened by 7 bases and J by 3 bases, with 15 bases between the two germline ends. CDR3 protein: CASIAGGAYYGYTF. CDR3 nucleotides: TGTGCCAGCATAGCGGGGGGCGCGTACTATGGCTACACCTTC.

V is TRBV29-1 and J is TRBJ2-2; D call uncertain. Germline CDR1 is SQVTM and CDR2 is ANQGSEA. The germline V and J ends were trimmed by 7 bases and 2 bases, with 8 bases remaining between them. The CDR3 totals 12 residues. The CDR3 loop is CSAQVNTGELFF. In DNA, the CDR3 is TGCAGCGCACAAGTTAACACCGGGGAGCTGTTTTTT.

This clonotype has a handful of counts. The genes are TRBV19 and TRBJ1-5; the D is unclear. Germline-derived CDR1 and CDR2 are LNHDA and SQIVND (reference sequence). V was cut by 5 bases and J by 0 bases, with 8 bases left in between. The CDR3 has 14 residues. CDR3 DNA: TGTGCCAGTAGTGACAACTATAGCAATCAGCCCCAGCATTTT. Protein: CASSDNYSNQPQHF.